Here is one T cell receptor beta chain with its context. Its target antigen remains unknown. The record has no base qualities; no much larger clone is one base away. The sample is drawn from a study of CD8 T cells in ankylosing spondylitis (dated by TCRdb to the late 2010s). Regarding the complete study: To find TCR variants linked to disease, the study profiled T cell receptor beta repertoires in ankylosing spondylitis patients and healthy donors. The full study cohort was made up of about 24 ankylosing spondylitis patients and 108 healthy donors. Peripheral blood was sampled, and synovial fluid was also collected from ankylosing spondylitis patients.

The CDR3 contains 17 residues, cysteine and phenylalanine counted. The only DNA kept is the CDR3, 51 bases in frame from the first base. The germline V and J ends show losses of 0 bases and 6 bases respectively, and no gene match explains 7 bases of the junction. The germline V gene gives CDR1 as MGHRA and CDR2 as YSYEKL. Overall study results and their limits: The disease-linked clones had a CD8+ phenotype and were found at relatively low frequencies in peripheral blood. A TCR beta motif of 7 or 8 highly homologous amino acid variants appeared characteristic of blood from ankylosing spondylitis patients. The disease-linked clones were reported as significantly enriched in matched synovial fluid samples from ankylosing spondylitis patients. Some motif variants had previously been reported in the synovial fluid and blood of reactive arthritis patients, which suggests shared mechanisms of disease initiation.

These reads were obtained on an Illumina HiSeq 2500. TCR beta libraries were prepared by quantitative 5'-RACE with molecular barcodes. The published analysis was carried out like this. A new computational method based on a probabilistic model of VDJ rearrangement was used to identify disease-linked TCR variants. The public reads were reanalyzed by TCRdb: fastp trimming at Q25, MiXCR alignment, in-frame beta chains only. Every entry covers one CDR3 protein and lists the most common genes and DNA from its rows. These V and J calls are TCRdb output, not the study's own analysis. A total of more than 300,000 distinct CDR3 sequences appear in this sample, around a tenth of them only once. The top ten clones comprise 9.1% of the sample.

Sequencing was done on a sample of blood, either unsorted or a sorted T cell fraction (not recorded which). The rearranged chain carries TRBV4-1 and TRBJ2-4; 11 central bases correspond to TRBD2. This clonotype was obtained from a female donor with ankylosing spondylitis or in good health (not recorded which). The CDR3 reads CASSQESSGGARNIQYF. The sequenced DNA is TGCGCCAGCAGCCAAGAGAGTAGCGGGGGGGCGCGAAACATTCAGTACTTC.